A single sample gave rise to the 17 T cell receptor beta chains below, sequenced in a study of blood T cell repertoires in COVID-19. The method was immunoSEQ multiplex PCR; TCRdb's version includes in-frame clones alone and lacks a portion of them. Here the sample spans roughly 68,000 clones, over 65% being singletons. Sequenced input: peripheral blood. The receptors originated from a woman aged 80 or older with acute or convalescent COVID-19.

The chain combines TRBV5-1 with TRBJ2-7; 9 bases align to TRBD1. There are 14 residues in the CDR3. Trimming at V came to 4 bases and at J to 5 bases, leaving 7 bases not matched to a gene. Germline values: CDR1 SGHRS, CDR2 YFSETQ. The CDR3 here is CASSPGQGAHEQYF. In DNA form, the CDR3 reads TGCGCCAGCAGCCCGGGACAGGGCGCCCACGAGCAGTACTTC.

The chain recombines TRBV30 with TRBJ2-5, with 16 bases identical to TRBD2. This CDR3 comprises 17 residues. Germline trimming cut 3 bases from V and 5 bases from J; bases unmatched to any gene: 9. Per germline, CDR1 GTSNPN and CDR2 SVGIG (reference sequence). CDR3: CAWSHHGTSGRGETQYF. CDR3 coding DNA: TGTGCCTGGAGCCACCACGGGACTAGCGGGAGGGGTGAGACCCAGTACTTC.

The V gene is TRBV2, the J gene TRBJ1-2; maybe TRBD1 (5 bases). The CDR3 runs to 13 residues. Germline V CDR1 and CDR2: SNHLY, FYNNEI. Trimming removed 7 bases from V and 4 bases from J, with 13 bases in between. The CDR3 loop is CASTEGLRYGYTF. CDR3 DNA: TGTGCCAGCACTGAGGGACTCCGCTATGGCTACACCTTC.

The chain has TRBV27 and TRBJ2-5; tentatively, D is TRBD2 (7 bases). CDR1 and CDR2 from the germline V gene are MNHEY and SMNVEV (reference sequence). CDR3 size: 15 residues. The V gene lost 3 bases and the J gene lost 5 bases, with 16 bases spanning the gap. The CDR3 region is CASSFGGGAFETQYF. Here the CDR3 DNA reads TGTGCCAGCAGTTTTGGTGGGGGGGCCTTTGAGACCCAGTACTTC.

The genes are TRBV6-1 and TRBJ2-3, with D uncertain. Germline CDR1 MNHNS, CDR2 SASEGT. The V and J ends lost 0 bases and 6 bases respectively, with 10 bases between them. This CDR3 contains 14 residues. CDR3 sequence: CASSEADTPDTQYF. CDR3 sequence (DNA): TGTGCCAGCAGTGAAGCTGACACTCCGGATACGCAGTATTTT.

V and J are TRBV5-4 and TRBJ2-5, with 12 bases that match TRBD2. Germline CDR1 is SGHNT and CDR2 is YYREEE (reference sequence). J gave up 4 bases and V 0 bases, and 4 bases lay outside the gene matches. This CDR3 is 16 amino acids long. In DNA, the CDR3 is TGTGCCAGCAGCTTGGAAGGACTAGCGGGGAGAGAGACCCAGTACTTC. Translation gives CASSLEGLAGRETQYF.

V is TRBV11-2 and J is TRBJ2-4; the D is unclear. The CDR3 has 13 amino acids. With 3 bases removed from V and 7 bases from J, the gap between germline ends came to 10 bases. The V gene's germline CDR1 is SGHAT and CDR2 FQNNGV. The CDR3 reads CASSFAGLNIQYF. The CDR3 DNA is TGTGCCAGCAGCTTCGCCGGTCTTAACATTCAGTACTTC.

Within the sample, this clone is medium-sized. CDR3 sequence reads: CASGPDRRSGNTIYF. CDR3 DNA sequence: TGTGCTAGTGGCCCAGACAGGCGCTCTGGAAACACCATATATTTT. This chain joins TRBV12-5 and TRBJ1-3, with a weak D call TRBD1 (6 bases). Germline V gives CDR1 LGHNT, CDR2 FRNRAP. CDR3 length: 15 amino acids. Trimming took 6 bases from V and 0 from J, leaving 12 bases between them.

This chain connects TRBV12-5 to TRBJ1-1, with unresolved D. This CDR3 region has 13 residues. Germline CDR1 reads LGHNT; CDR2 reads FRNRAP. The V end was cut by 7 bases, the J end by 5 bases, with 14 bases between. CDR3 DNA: TGTGCTAGTGTCATAGGGTGGGAGACTGAAGCTTTCTTT. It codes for CASVIGWETEAFF. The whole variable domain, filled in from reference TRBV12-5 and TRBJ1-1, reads DARVTQTPRHKVTEMGQEVTMRCQPILGHNTVFWYRQTMMQGLELLAYFRNRAPLDDSGMPKDRFSAEMPDATLATLKIQPSEPRDSAVYFCASVIGWETEAFFGQGTRLTVV.

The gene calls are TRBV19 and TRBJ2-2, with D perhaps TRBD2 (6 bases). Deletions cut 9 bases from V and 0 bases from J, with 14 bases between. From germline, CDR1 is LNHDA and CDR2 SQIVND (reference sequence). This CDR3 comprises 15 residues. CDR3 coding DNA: TGTGCCAGCAGGCCCGGGACTTCGAACACCGGGGAGCTGTTTTTT. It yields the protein CASRPGTSNTGELFF.

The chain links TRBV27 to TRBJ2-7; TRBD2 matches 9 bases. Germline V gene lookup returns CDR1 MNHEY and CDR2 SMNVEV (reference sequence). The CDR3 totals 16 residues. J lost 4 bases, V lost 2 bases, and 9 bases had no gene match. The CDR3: CASSLLASGKKYEQYF. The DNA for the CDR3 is TGTGCCAGCAGTTTACTGGCTAGCGGGAAGAAATACGAGCAGTACTTC.

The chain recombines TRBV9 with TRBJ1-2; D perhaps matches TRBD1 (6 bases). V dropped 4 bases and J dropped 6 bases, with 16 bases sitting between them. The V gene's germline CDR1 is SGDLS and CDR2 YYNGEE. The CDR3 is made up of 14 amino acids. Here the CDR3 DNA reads TGTGCCAGCAGCTCACAACAGGGAGTGGATGGCTACACCTTC. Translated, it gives CASSSQQGVDGYTF.

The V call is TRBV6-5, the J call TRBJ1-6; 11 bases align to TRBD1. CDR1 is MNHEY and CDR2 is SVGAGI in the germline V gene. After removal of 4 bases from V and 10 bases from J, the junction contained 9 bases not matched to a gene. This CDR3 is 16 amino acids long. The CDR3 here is CASSWDRGNQGSPLHF. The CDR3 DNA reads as TGTGCCAGCAGTTGGGACAGGGGGAATCAAGGGTCACCCCTCCACTTT.

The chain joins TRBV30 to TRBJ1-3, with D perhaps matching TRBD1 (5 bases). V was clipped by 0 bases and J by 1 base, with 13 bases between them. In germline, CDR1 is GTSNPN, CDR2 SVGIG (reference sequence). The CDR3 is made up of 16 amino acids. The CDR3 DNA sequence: TGTGCCTGGAGTGTATGGGGCAGTTCGTCTGGAAACACCATATATTTT. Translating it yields CAWSVWGSSSGNTIYF.

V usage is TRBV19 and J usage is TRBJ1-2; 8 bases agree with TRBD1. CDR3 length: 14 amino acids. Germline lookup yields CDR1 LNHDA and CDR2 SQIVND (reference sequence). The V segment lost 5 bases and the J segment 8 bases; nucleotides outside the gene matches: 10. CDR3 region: CASSPDQGARGYTF. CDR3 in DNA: TGTGCCAGTAGTCCAGACCAGGGGGCTCGGGGCTACACCTTC.

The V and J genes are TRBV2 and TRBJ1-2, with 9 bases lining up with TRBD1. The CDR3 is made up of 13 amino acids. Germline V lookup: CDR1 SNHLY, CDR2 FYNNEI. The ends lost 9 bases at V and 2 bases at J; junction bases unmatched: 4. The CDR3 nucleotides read TGTGCCAGACGACAGGGGGGGAACTATGGCTACACCTTC. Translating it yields CARRQGGNYGYTF.

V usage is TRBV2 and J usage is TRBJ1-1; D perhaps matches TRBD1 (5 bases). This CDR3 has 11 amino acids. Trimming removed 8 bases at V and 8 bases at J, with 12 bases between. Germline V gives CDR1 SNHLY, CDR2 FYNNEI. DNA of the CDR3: TGTGCCAGCCCGGAGGGGACCGAAGCTTTCTTT. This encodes CASPEGTEAFF. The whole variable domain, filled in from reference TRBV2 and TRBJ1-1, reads EPEVTQTPSHQVTQMGQEVILRCVPISNHLYFYWYRQILGQKVEFLVSFYNNEISEKSEIFDDQFSVERPDGSNFTLKIRSTKLEDSAMYFCASPEGTEAFFGQGTRLTVV.